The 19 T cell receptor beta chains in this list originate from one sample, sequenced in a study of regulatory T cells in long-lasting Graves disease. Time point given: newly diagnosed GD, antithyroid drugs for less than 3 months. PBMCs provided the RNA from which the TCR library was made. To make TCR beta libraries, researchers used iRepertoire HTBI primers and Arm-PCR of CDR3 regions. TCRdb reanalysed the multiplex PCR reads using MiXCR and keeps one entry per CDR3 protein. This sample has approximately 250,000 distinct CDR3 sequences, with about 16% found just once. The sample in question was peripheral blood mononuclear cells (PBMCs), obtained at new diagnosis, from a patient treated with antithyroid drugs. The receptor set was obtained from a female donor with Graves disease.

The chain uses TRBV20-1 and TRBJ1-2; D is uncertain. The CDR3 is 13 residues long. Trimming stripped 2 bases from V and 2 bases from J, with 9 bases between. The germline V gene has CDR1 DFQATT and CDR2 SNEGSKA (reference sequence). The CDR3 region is CSARSLGNYGYTF. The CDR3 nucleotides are TGCAGTGCTAGATCGTTAGGAAACTATGGCTACACCTTC.

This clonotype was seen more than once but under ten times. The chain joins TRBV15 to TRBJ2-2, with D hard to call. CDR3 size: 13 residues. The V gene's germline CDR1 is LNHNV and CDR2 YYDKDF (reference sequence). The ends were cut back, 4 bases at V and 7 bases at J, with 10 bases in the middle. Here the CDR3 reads CATSNQLDGELFF. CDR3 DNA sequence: TGTGCCACCAGCAACCAGTTGGACGGGGAGCTGTTTTTT.

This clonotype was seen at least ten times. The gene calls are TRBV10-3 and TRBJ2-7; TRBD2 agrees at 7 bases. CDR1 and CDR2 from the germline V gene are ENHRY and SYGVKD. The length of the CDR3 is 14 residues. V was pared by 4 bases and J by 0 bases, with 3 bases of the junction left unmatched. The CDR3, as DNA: TGTGCCATCAGTGTCTCTAGCGGCTCCTACGAGCAGTACTTC. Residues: CAISVSSGSYEQYF.

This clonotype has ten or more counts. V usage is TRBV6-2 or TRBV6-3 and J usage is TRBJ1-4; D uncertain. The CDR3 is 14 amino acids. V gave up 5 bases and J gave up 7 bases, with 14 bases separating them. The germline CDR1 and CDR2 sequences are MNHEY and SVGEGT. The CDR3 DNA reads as TGTGCCAGCAGTCATGAACAGATATCTGAAAAACTGTTTTTT. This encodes CASSHEQISEKLFF.

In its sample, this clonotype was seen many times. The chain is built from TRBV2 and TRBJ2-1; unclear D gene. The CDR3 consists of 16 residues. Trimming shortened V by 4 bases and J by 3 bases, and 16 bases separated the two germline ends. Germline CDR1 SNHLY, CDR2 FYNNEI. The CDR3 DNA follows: TGTGCCAGCAGTGGACGCGTAGCCTCTAACTACAATGAGCAGTTCTTC. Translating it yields CASSGRVASNYNEQFF.

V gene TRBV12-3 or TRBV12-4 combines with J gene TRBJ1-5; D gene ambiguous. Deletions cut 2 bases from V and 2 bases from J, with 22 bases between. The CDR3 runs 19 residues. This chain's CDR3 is CASSLQTGPQTGGNQPQHF. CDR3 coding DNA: TGTGCCAGCAGTTTACAGACCGGGCCCCAGACCGGTGGCAATCAGCCCCAGCATTTT.

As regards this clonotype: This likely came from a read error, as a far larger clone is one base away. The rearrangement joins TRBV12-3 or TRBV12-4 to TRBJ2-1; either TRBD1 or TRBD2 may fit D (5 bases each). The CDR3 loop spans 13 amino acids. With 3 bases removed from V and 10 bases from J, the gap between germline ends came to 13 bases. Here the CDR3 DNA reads TGTGCCAGCAGTTTCGTGGGGGTTGGCGAGCAGTTCTTC. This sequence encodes CASSFVGVGEQFF.

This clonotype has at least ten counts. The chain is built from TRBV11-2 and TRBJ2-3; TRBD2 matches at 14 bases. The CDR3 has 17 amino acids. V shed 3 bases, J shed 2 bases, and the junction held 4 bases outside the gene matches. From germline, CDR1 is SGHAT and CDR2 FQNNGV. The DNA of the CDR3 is TGTGCCAGCAGCTTGCGGACTAGCGGGAGGACCACAGATACGCAGTATTTT. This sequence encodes CASSLRTSGRTTDTQYF.

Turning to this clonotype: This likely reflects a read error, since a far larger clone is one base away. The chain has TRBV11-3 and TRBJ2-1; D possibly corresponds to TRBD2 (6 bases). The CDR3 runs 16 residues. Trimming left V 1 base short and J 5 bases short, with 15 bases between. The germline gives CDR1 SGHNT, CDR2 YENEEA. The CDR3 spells CASSLVLADGHNEQFF. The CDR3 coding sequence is TGTGCCAGCAGCTTAGTACTAGCAGACGGCCACAATGAGCAGTTCTTC.

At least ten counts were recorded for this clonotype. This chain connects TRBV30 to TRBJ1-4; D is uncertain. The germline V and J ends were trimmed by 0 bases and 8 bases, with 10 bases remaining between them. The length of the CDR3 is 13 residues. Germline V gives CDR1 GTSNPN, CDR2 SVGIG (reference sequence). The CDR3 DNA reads TGTGCCTGGAGTGTTCAGCCCGTGGAAAAACTGTTTTTT. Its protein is CAWSVQPVEKLFF.

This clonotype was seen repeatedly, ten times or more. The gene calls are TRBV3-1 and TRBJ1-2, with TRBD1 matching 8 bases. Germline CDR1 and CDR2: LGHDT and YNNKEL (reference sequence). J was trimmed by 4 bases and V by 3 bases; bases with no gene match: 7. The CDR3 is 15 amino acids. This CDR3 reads CASSHWTGTGYGYTF. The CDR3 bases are TGTGCCAGCAGCCACTGGACAGGGACGGGCTATGGCTACACCTTC.

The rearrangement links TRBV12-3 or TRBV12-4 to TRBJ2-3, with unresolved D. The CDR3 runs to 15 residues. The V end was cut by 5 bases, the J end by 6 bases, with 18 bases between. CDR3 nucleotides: TGTGCCAGCAGTCCCCAGGACGGGCAGAGGGATACGCAGTATTTT. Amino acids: CASSPQDGQRDTQYF.

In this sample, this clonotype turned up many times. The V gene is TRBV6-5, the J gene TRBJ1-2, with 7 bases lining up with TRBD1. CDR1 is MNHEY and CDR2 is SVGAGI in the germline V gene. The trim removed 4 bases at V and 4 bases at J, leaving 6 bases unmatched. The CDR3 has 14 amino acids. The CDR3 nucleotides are TGTGCCAGCAGTTCCCAGGGGGGACTCTATGGCTACACCTTC. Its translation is CASSSQGGLYGYTF.

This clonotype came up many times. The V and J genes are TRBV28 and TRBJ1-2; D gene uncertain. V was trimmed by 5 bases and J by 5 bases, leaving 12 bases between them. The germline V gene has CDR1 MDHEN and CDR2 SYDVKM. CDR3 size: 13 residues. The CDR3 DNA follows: TGTGCCAGCAGTCGCCGGGCAGCATATGGCTACACCTTC. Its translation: CASSRRAAYGYTF.

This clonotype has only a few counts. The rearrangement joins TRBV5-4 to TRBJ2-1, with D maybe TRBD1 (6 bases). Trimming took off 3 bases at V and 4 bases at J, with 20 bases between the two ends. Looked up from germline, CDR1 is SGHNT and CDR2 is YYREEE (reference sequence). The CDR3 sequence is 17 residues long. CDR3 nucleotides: TGTGCCAGCAGCTCCCTCCTCAGGGGAAGACTATACAATGAGCAGTTCTTC. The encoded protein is CASSSLLRGRLYNEQFF. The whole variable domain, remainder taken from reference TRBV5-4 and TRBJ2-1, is ETGVTQSPTHLIKTRGQQVTLRCSSQSGHNTVSWYQQALGQGPQFIFQYYREEENGRGNFPPRFSGLQFPNYSSELNVNALELDDSALYLCASSSLLRGRLYNEQFFGPGTRLTVL.

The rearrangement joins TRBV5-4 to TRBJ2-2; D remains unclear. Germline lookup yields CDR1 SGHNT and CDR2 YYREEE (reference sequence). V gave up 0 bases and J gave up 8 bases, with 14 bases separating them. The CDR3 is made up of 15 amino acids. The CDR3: CASSLAMGSTGELFF. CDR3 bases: TGTGCCAGCAGCTTGGCCATGGGTTCAACTGGGGAGCTGTTTTTT.

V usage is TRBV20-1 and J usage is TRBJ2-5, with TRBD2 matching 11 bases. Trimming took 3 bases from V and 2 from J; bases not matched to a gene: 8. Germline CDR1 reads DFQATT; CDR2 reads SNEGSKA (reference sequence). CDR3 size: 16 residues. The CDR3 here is CSASSLAGALQETQYF. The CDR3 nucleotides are TGCAGTGCTAGCTCACTAGCGGGAGCTTTACAAGAGACCCAGTACTTC.

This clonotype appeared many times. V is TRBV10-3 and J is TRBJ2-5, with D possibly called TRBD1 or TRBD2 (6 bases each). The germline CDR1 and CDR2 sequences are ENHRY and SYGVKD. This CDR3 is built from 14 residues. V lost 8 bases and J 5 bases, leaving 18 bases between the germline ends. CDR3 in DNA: TGTGCCATCCAAAGTGGGGGGCCGGGGGAGACCCAGTACTTC. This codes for CAIQSGGPGETQYF.

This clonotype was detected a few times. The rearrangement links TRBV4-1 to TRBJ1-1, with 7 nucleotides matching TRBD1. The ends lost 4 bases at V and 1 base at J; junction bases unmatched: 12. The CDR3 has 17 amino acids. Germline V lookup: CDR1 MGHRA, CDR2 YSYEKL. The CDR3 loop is CASSLDFPGQTNTEAFF. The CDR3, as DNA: TGCGCCAGCAGCCTCGACTTTCCGGGACAGACGAACACTGAAGCTTTCTTT.